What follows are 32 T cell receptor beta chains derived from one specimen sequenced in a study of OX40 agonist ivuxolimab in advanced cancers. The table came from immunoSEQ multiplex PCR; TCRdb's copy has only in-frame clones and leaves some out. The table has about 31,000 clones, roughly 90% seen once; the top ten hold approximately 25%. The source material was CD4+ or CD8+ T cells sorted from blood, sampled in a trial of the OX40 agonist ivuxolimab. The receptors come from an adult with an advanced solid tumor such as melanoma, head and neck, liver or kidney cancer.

CDR3 in amino acids: CASSLWASGSLGELFF. DNA of the CDR3: TGTGCCAGCAGCTTATGGGCTAGCGGGTCTCTGGGGGAGCTGTTTTTT. The V and J genes are TRBV11-2 and TRBJ2-2, with 8 nucleotides matching TRBD2. CDR3 size: 16 residues. From germline, CDR1 is SGHAT and CDR2 FQNNGV. The V and J ends lost 2 bases and 8 bases, in that order; junction bases with no gene match: 10.

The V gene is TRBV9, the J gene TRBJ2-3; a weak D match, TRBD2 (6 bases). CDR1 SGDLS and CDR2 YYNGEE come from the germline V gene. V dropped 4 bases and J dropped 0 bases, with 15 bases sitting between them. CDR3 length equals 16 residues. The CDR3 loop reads CASSPPRAGSTDTQYF. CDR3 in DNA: TGTGCCAGCAGCCCCCCCAGGGCGGGGAGCACAGATACGCAGTATTTT.

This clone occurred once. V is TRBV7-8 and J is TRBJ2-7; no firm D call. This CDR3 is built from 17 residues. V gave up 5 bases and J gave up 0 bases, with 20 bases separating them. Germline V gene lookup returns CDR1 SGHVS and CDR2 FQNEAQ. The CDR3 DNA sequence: TGTGCCAGCAGCCCTGATACAGAGGCCTTTCCCTCCTACGAGCAGTACTTC. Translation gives CASSPDTEAFPSYEQYF.

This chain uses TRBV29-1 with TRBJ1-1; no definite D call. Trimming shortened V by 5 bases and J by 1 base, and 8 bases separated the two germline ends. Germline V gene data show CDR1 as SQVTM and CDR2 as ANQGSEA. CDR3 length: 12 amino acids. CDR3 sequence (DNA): TGCAGCGTTTTCGGCCGGAACACTGAAGCTTTCTTT. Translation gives CSVFGRNTEAFF.

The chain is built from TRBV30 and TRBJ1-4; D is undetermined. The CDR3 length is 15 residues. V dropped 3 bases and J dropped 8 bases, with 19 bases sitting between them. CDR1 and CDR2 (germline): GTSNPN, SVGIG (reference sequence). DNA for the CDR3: TGTGCCTGGAGCCCTACCCCCGGGGTGAGGGAAAAACTGTTTTTT. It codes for CAWSPTPGVREKLFF.

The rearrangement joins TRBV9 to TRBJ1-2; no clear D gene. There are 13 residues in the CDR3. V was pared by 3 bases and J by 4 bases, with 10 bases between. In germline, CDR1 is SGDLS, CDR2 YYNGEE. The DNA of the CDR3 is TGTGCCAGCAGCGGGTCGAGGGCCTATGGCTACACCTTC. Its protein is CASSGSRAYGYTF.

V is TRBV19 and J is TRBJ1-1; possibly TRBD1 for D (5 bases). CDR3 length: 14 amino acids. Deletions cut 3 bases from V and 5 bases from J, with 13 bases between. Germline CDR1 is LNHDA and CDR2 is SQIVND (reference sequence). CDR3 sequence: CASSMETWGTEAFF. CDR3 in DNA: TGTGCCAGTAGTATGGAGACCTGGGGGACTGAAGCTTTCTTT.

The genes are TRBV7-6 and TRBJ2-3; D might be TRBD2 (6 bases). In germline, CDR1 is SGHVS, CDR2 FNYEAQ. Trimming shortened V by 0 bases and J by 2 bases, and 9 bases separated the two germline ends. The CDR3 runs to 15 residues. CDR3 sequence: CASSLASGITDTQYF. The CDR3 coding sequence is TGTGCCAGCAGCTTAGCTAGCGGAATCACAGATACGCAGTATTTT.

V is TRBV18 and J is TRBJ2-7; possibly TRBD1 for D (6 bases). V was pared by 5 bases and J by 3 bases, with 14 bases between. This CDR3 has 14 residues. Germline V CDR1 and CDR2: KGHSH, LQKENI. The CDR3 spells CASSAGTQIYEQYF. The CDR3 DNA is TGTGCCAGCTCAGCCGGGACACAAATCTACGAGCAGTACTTC.

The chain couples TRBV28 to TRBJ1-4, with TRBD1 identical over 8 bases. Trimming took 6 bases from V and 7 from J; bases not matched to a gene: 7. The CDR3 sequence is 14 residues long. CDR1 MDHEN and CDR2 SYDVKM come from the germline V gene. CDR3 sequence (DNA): TGTGCCAGCAGCCCACTTACAGGGGGTGAAAAACTGTTTTTT. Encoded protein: CASSPLTGGEKLFF.

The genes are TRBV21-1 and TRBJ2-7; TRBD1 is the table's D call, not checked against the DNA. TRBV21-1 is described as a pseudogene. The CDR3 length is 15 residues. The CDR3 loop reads CASSKGSRGSYEQYF. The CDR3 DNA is TGTGCCAGCAGCAAAGGGTCGAGGGGGTCCTACGAGCAGTACTTC.

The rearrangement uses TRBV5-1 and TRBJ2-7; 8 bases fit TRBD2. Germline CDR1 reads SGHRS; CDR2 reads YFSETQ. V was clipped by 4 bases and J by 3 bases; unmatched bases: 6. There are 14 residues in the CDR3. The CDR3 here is CASSQTSAHYEQYF. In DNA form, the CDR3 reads TGCGCCAGCAGCCAGACTAGCGCTCACTACGAGCAGTACTTC.

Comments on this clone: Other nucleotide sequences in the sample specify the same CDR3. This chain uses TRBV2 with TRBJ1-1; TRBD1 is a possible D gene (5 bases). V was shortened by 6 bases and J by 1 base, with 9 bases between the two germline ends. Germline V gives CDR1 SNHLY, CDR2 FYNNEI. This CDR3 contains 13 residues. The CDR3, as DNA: TGTGCCAGCAGCCCAGGGCCGAACACTGAAGCTTTCTTT. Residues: CASSPGPNTEAFF.

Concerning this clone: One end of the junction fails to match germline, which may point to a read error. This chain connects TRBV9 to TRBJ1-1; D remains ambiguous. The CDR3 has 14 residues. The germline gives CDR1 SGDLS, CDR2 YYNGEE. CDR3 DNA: TGTGCCAGCAGCCCACAATTCATGAACGCTGAAGCTTTCTTT. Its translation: CASSPQFMNAEAFF.

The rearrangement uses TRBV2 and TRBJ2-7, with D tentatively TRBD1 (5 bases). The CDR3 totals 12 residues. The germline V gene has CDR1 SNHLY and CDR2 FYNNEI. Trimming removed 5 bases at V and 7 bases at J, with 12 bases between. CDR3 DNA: TGTGCCAGCAGTATTTTCACAGGAGAGCAGTACTTC. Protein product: CASSIFTGEQYF.

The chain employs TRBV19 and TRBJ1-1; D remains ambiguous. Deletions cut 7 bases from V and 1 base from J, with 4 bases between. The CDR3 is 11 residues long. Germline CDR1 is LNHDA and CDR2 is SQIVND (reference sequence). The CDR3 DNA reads TGTGCCAGTATTAGGAACACTGAAGCTTTCTTT. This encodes CASIRNTEAFF.

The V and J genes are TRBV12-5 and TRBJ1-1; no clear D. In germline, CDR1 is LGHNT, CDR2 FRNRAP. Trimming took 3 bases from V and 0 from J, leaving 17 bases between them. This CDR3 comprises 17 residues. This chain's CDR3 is CASGFEVDPQMNTEAFF. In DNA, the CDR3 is TGTGCTAGTGGTTTTGAGGTGGACCCCCAAATGAACACTGAAGCTTTCTTT. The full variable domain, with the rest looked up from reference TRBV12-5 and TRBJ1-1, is DARVTQTPRHKVTEMGQEVTMRCQPILGHNTVFWYRQTMMQGLELLAYFRNRAPLDDSGMPKDRFSAEMPDATLATLKIQPSEPRDSAVYFCASGFEVDPQMNTEAFFGQGTRLTVV.

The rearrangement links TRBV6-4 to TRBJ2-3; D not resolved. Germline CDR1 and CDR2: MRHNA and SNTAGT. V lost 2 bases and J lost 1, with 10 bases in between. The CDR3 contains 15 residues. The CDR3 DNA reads TGTGCCAGCAGTGACGTCGGGTTTGGCACAGATACGCAGTATTTT. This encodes CASSDVGFGTDTQYF.

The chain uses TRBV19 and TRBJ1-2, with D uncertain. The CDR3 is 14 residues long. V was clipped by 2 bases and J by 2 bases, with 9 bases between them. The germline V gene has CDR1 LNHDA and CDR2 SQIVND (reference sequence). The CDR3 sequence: CASSITDTNYGYTF. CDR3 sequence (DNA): TGTGCCAGTAGTATAACCGACACCAACTATGGCTACACCTTC.

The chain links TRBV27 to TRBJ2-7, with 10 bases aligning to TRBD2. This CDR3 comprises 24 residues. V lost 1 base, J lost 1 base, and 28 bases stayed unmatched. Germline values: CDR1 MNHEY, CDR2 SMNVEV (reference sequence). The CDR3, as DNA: TGTGCCAGCAGTTTATTTTCGTTGGGGGACGGTGGCCAGCTAGGACTAGCGGATTCCTACGAGCAGTACTTC. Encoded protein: CASSLFSLGDGGQLGLADSYEQYF.

CDR3 nucleotides: TGTGCCAGCAGCGAAGCGGGAGGGTTCGGGTACGAGCAGTACTTC. This translates into CASSEAGGFGYEQYF. The chain couples TRBV9 to TRBJ2-7, with TRBD2 matching over 10 bases. In germline, CDR1 is SGDLS, CDR2 YYNGEE. The CDR3 runs to 15 residues. V gave up 3 bases and J gave up 4 bases; unmatched junction bases: 7.

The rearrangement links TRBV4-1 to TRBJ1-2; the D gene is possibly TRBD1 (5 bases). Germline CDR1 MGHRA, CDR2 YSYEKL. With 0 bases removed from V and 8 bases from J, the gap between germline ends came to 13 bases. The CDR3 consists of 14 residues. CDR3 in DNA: TGCGCCAGCAGCCAAGATGGCGCCGGGGGGGGCTACACCTTC. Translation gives CASSQDGAGGGYTF.

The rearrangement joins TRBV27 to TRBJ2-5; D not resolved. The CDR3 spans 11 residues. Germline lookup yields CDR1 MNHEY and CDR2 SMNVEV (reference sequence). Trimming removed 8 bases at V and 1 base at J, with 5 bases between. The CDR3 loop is CASASQETQYF. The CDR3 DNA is TGTGCCAGCGCCTCCCAAGAGACCCAGTACTTC.

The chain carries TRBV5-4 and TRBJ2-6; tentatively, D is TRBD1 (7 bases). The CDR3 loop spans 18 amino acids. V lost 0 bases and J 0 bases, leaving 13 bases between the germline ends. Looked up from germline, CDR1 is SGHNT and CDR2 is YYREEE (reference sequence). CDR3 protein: CASSLVLEGASGANVLTF. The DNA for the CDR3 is TGTGCCAGCAGCTTGGTTTTGGAGGGGGCCTCTGGGGCCAACGTCCTGACTTTC.

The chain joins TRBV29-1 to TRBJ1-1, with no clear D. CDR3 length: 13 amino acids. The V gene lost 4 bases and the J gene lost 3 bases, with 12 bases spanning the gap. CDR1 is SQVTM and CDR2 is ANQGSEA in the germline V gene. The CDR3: CSVVRASYTEAFF. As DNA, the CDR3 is TGCAGCGTTGTACGGGCGAGTTACACTGAAGCTTTCTTT.

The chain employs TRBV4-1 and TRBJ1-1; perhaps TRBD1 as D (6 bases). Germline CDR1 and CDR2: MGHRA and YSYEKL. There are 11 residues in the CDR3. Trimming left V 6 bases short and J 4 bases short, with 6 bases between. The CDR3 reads CASRGGTEAFF. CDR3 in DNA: TGCGCCAGCAGAGGGGGCACTGAAGCTTTCTTT.

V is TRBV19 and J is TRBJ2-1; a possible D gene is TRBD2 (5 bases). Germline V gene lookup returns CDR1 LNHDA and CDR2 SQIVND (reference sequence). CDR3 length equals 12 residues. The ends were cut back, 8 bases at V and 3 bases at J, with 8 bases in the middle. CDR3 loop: CASASGYNEQFF. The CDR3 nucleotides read TGTGCCAGTGCAAGCGGCTACAATGAGCAGTTCTTC. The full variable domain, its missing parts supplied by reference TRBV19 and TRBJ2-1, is DGGITQSPKYLFRKEGQNVTLSCEQNLNHDAMYWYRQDPGQGLRLIYYSQIVNDFQKGDIAEGYSVSREKKESFPLTVTSAQKNPTAFYLCASASGYNEQFFGPGTRLTVL.

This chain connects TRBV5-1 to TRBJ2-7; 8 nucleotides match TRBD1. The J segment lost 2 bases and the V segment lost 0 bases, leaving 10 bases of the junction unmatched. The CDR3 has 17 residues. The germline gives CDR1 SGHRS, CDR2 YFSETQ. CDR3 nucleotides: TGCGCCAGCAGCTTGGAAACTCAGGGGGCGGGGACCTACGAGCAGTACTTC. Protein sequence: CASSLETQGAGTYEQYF.

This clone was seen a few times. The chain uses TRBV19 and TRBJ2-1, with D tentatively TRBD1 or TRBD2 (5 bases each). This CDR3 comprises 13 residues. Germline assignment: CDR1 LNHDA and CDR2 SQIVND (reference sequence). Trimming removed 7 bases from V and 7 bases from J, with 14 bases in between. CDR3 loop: CASTPGGLNEQFF. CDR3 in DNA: TGTGCCAGTACCCCTGGGGGTTTGAATGAGCAGTTCTTC. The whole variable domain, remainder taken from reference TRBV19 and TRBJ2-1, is DGGITQSPKYLFRKEGQNVTLSCEQNLNHDAMYWYRQDPGQGLRLIYYSQIVNDFQKGDIAEGYSVSREKKESFPLTVTSAQKNPTAFYLCASTPGGLNEQFFGPGTRLTVL.

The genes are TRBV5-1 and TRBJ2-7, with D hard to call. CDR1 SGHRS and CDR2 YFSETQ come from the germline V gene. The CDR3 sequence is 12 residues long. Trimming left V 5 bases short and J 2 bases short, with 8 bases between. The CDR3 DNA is TGCGCCAGCAGGGACGCCACCTACGAGCAGTACTTC. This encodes CASRDATYEQYF.

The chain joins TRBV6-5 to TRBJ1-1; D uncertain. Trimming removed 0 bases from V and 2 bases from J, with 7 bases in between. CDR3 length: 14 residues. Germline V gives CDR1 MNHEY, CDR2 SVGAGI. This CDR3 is CASSYSNRNTEAFF. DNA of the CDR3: TGTGCCAGCAGTTACTCGAACAGAAACACTGAAGCTTTCTTT.

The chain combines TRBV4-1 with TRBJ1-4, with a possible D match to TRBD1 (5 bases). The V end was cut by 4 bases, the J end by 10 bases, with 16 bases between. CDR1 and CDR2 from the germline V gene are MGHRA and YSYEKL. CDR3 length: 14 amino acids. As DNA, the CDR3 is TGCGCCAGCAGCCCTCCAGGGAGAAAGGGAAAACTGTTTTTT. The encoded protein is CASSPPGRKGKLFF.